These 21 T cell receptor beta chains share one sample of origin, sequenced in a study of CD4 T cells in relation to SARS-CoV-2 and coronaviruses. The repertoire was sequenced with immunoSEQ multiplex PCR; TCRdb's copy has only in-frame clones and lacks some. The repertoire holds 15,000 to 20,000 clones, with around 78% as singletons. No antigen is known for these receptors. CD4+ T cells from unexposed donors were obtained before the COVID-19 pandemic (2011-2018). After about ten days of culture, CD4+ T cells were isolated. Specimen: CD4+ T cells from PBMCs, cultured in vitro. These receptors were taken from a human donor in good health.

This rearrangement joins TRBV5-1 to TRBJ2-2; D is undetermined. V was pared by 4 bases and J by 7 bases, with 11 bases between. The CDR3 is 13 residues long. The germline CDR1 and CDR2 sequences are SGHRS and YFSETQ. In DNA form, the CDR3 reads TGCGCCAGCAGCCCCATGCCGGGCGGGGAGCTGTTTTTT. It encodes CASSPMPGGELFF.

The chain uses TRBV12-3 or TRBV12-4 and TRBJ2-2; D could derive from TRBD1 or TRBD2 (5 bases each). There are 13 residues in the CDR3. V was trimmed by 6 bases and J by 3 bases, leaving 8 bases between them. The CDR3 DNA sequence: TGTGCCAGCAGGGGACCTTACACCGGGGAGCTGTTTTTT. The encoded protein is CASRGPYTGELFF.

The chain combines TRBV5-1 with TRBJ1-1; 9 positions match TRBD1. This CDR3 contains 16 residues. Trimming took 4 bases from V and 4 from J; bases not matched to a gene: 11. The germline V gene has CDR1 SGHRS and CDR2 YFSETQ. The CDR3 DNA is TGCGCCAGCAGCCATGGGACAGGGCAGGTGGGCACTGAAGCTTTCTTT. It encodes CASSHGTGQVGTEAFF.

J is TRBJ2-1 and V is TRBV3-1 (or the pseudogene TRBV3-2); D unresolved. Between the trimmed V and J ends, which lost 0 bases and 8 bases, there was a span of 14 bases. The CDR3 loop spans 15 amino acids. CDR1 is LGHDT, CDR2 YNNKEL, per germline (reference sequence). CDR3 region: CASSQESVGMHEQFF. For the CDR3, the DNA is TGTGCCAGCAGCCAAGAGTCGGTGGGAATGCATGAGCAGTTCTTC.

The V and J genes are TRBV7-6 and TRBJ2-3; 16 bases align to TRBD2. The CDR3 is made up of 19 amino acids. Germline V CDR1 and CDR2: SGHVS, FNYEAQ. V was pared by 3 bases and J by 2 bases, with 8 bases of the junction left unmatched. CDR3 region: CASSFTGTSGRALTDTQYF. The CDR3 nucleotides are TGTGCCAGCAGCTTTACCGGGACTAGCGGGAGGGCTCTCACAGATACGCAGTATTTT. The whole variable domain, filled in from reference TRBV7-6 and TRBJ2-3, reads GAGVSQSPRYKVTKRGQDVALRCDPISGHVSLYWYRQALGQGPEFLTYFNYEAQQDKSGLPNDRFSAERPEGSISTLTIQRTEQRDSAMYRCASSFTGTSGRALTDTQYFGPGTRLTVL.

The V call is TRBV5-1, the J call TRBJ1-1; D ambiguous. The CDR3 spans 13 residues. V was pared by 4 bases and J by 8 bases, with 15 bases between. Germline V CDR1 and CDR2: SGHRS, YFSETQ. The CDR3 nucleotides are TGCGCCAGCAGCGGATCGGGTGACAAGGAAGCTTTCTTT. It translates to CASSGSGDKEAFF.

The rearrangement joins TRBV4-2 to TRBJ2-7, with D perhaps TRBD2 (5 bases). Trimming cost V 1 base and J 0 bases, with 7 bases left between them. The length of the CDR3 is 14 residues. The germline V gene encodes CDR1 LGHNA and CDR2 YNFKEQ. CDR3 loop: CASSQVGSSYEQYF. The DNA for the CDR3 is TGTGCCAGCAGCCAAGTGGGGAGCTCCTACGAGCAGTACTTC.

The rearrangement joins TRBV6-5 to TRBJ2-1, with D perhaps matching TRBD1 (5 bases). This CDR3 is built from 14 residues. Germline loops: CDR1 MNHEY, CDR2 SVGAGI. Trimming took off 6 bases at V and 5 bases at J, with 14 bases between the two ends. CDR3 amino acids: CASRKTTVNNEQFF. As DNA, the CDR3 is TGTGCCAGCAGAAAAACGACAGTAAACAATGAGCAGTTCTTC.

The V and J genes are TRBV24-1 and TRBJ2-5; 11 bases match TRBD1. V dropped 4 bases and J dropped 3; count of bases not matched to a gene: 6. CDR3 length: 16 residues. The germline V gene encodes CDR1 KGHDR and CDR2 SFDVKD. DNA for the CDR3: TGTGCCACCAGTGACCGGACAGGGGGCAAGAAAGAGACCCAGTACTTC. The encoded protein is CATSDRTGGKKETQYF.

The CDR3 DNA follows: TGTGCCACCAGTGACCCCGGTGACCCGACTGCCGAGCAGTACTTC. It codes for CATSDPGDPTAEQYF. The chain couples TRBV24-1 to TRBJ2-7; D is unclear. CDR3 length: 15 residues. Germline values: CDR1 KGHDR, CDR2 SFDVKD. V lost 4 bases to trimming and J lost 6 bases, with 18 bases between them.

The chain links TRBV10-3 to TRBJ2-5; weak D call: TRBD2 (5 bases). V was trimmed by 4 bases and J by 4 bases, leaving 10 bases between them. The CDR3 is 13 residues long. Germline V gives CDR1 ENHRY, CDR2 SYGVKD. CDR3 amino acids: CAISGGSGETQYF. The DNA for the CDR3 is TGTGCCATCAGTGGAGGGTCGGGAGAGACCCAGTACTTC.

The V call is TRBV20-1, the J call TRBJ2-1; D possibly uses TRBD1 or TRBD2 (5 bases each). V lost 3 bases, J lost 6 bases, and 15 bases lay in between. There are 14 residues in the CDR3. Germline CDR1 is DFQATT and CDR2 is SNEGSKA (reference sequence). The DNA of the CDR3 is TGCAGTGCTAGTTTGAGGGGATCTCGCAATGAGCAGTTCTTC. Translation: CSASLRGSRNEQFF.

The rearrangement links TRBV4-1 to TRBJ2-3; the match to TRBD1 covers 8 bases. From germline, CDR1 is MGHRA and CDR2 YSYEKL. There are 15 residues in the CDR3. Losses at the gene ends were 5 bases for V and 1 base for J; bases not matched to a gene: 5. The CDR3 nucleotides read TGCGCCAGCAGCTGGGGACAGGATCGCACAGATACGCAGTATTTT. Protein product: CASSWGQDRTDTQYF.

The V gene is TRBV5-8, the J gene TRBJ1-4, with D possibly being TRBD1 (5 bases). Germline CDR1 and CDR2: SGHTS and YDEGEE. V lost 0 bases and J lost 0, with 6 bases in between. The CDR3 consists of 15 residues. The CDR3 here is CASSLGQSTNEKLFF. The CDR3 DNA reads TGTGCCAGCAGCTTGGGACAGTCAACTAATGAAAAACTGTTTTTT.

The rearrangement joins TRBV6-1 to TRBJ1-5; D call uncertain. With 8 bases removed from V and 9 bases from J, the gap between germline ends came to 11 bases. The CDR3 contains 11 residues. Germline V gene data show CDR1 as MNHNS and CDR2 as SASEGT. This chain's CDR3 is CASSPEGPQHF. The CDR3 DNA is TGTGCCAGCTCCCCGGAGGGGCCCCAGCATTTT.

V gene TRBV6-6 combines with J gene TRBJ2-3; 7 bases line up with TRBD2. The V and J ends lost 0 bases and 5 bases, in that order; junction bases with no gene match: 5. Germline V gives CDR1 MNHNY, CDR2 SVGAGI (reference sequence). The CDR3 contains 15 residues. CDR3 protein: CASSYSKGRGDTQYF. The CDR3 DNA reads as TGTGCCAGCAGTTACTCTAAAGGGAGGGGAGATACGCAGTATTTT.

Only one count was recorded for this clone. The rearrangement joins TRBV7-2 to TRBJ2-2; D perhaps matches TRBD1 (7 bases). The CDR3 extends over 15 amino acids. Germline values: CDR1 SGHTA, CDR2 FQGNSA. Trimming took 5 bases from V and 7 from J, leaving 17 bases between them. CDR3 sequence (DNA): TGTGCCAGCAGCCCAGTCAGGGGGGTCGGCGGGGAGCTGTTTTTT. This codes for CASSPVRGVGGELFF. Variable domain in full (rest from reference TRBV7-2 and TRBJ2-2): GAGVSQSPSNKVTEKGKDVELRCDPISGHTALYWYRQSLGQGLEFLIYFQGNSAPDKSGLPSDRFSAERTGGSVSTLTIQRTQQEDSAVYLCASSPVRGVGGELFFGEGSRLTVL.

The V gene is TRBV9, the J gene TRBJ1-6, with D perhaps TRBD1 (5 bases). The CDR3 covers 15 residues. V lost 1 base and J 7 bases, leaving 12 bases between the germline ends. CDR1 is SGDLS and CDR2 is YYNGEE in the germline V gene. This chain's CDR3 is CASSVMAGLNSPLHF. DNA for the CDR3: TGTGCCAGCAGCGTAATGGCAGGGTTGAATTCACCCCTCCACTTT.

The chain is built from TRBV24-1 and TRBJ2-5; tentatively, D is TRBD1 or TRBD2 (5 bases each). The length of the CDR3 is 15 residues. The V gene's germline CDR1 is KGHDR and CDR2 SFDVKD. V was trimmed by 5 bases and J by 1 base, leaving 13 bases between them. DNA of the CDR3: TGTGCCACCAGTGGATTTGTGGGGGTCCAAGAGACCCAGTACTTC. This sequence encodes CATSGFVGVQETQYF.

This clone was seen once. The V call is TRBV10-3, the J call TRBJ1-1; perhaps TRBD1 as D (5 bases). Trimming pared 7 bases from V and 5 bases from J, leaving 17 bases between. This CDR3 is 14 amino acids long. In germline, CDR1 is ENHRY, CDR2 SYGVKD. In nucleotides, the CDR3 is TGTGCCATCAACGACCTTGGGACCGAGACTGAAGCTTTCTTT. Translating it yields CAINDLGTETEAFF.

The V and J genes are TRBV7-3 and TRBJ2-2, with TRBD2 as a possible D gene (6 bases). The CDR3 has 15 amino acids. V dropped 2 bases and J dropped 7 bases, with 14 bases sitting between them. CDR1 is SGHTA and CDR2 is FQGTGA in the germline V gene. The CDR3 DNA follows: TGTGCCAGCAGCTTACAACGGGAGTGGAACGGGGAGCTGTTTTTT. Translation gives CASSLQREWNGELFF. Looking up the rest from reference TRBV7-3 and TRBJ2-2 gives the full variable domain: GAGVSQTPSNKVTEKGKYVELRCDPISGHTALYWYRQSLGQGPEFLIYFQGTGAADDSGLPNDRFFAVRPEGSVSTLKIQRTERGDSAVYLCASSLQREWNGELFFGEGSRLTVL.